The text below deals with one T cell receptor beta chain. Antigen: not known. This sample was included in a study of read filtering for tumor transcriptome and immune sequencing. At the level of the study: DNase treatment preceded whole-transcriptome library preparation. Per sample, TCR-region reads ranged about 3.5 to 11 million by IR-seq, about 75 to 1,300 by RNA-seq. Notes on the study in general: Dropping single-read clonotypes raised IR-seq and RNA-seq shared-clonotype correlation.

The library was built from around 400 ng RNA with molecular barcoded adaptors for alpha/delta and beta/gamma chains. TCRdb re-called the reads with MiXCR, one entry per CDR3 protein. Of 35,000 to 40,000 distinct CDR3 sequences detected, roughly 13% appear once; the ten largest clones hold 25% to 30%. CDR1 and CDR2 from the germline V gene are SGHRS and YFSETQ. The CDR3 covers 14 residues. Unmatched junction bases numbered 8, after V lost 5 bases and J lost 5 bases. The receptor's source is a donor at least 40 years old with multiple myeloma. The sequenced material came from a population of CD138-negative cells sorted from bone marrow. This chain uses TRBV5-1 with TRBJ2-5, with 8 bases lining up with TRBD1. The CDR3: CASRTGAVDETQYF. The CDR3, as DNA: TGCGCCAGCAGGACAGGGGCTGTGGACGAGACCCAGTACTTC.